The clone carrying this TCR beta chain occurred a few times. What it recognizes is unknown. The data belong to a study of T cell repertoires in cytomegalovirus infection. As for the study in general: Carrying CMV and the relevant HLA type showed in public TCR beta signatures.

Study results and limitations: Cumulative public TCR beta family frequency identified carriers of CMV plus the relevant HLA.

The CDR3 loop spans 14 amino acids. V lost 5 bases and J 2 bases, leaving 13 bases between the germline ends. Germline loops: CDR1 MDHEN, CDR2 SYDVKM. TCRdb called the reads again in MiXCR, with one record for every CDR3 protein. The sample lists around 290,000 distinct CDR3 sequences, about 25% occurring once. The sample comprised PBMCs. The origin of this receptor is a human donor in good health (CMV status not recorded). Some clones in this sample may be carry-over from other donors' samples. This chain uses TRBV28 with TRBJ2-7; no clear D. The CDR3 region is CASSVATRPYEQYF. Here the CDR3 DNA reads TGTGCCAGCAGTGTCGCGACTCGGCCCTACGAGCAGTACTTC.